The 31 T cell receptor beta chains below all came from one sample that was sequenced in a study of T cells in Graves' hyperthyroidism and ophthalmopathy. TCR beta CDR3 sequences were amplified from RNA transcripts. The HTBI primer set was used in a first-round RT-PCR of the TCR CDR3. TCRdb recomputed calls from the multiplex PCR reads with MiXCR, one row per CDR3 protein. Of 700,000 or so distinct CDR3 sequences listed, about 17% were seen once; the top ten hold approximately 8%. What was sequenced was blood. These receptors were obtained from a man between 18 and 35 years old with Graves' hyperthyroidism.

In its sample, this clonotype was seen many times. The chain carries TRBV12-3 or TRBV12-4 and TRBJ2-7, with TRBD2 identical over 8 bases. With 2 bases clipped from V and 0 bases from J, the junction kept 9 bases outside the gene matches. The CDR3 contains 17 residues. CDR3 amino acids: CASSLPSGSSLSYEQYF. The CDR3, as DNA: TGTGCCAGCAGTTTACCCAGCGGGAGTTCTCTCTCCTACGAGCAGTACTTC.

CDR3 region: CASTRQATGEQYF. CDR3 nucleotide sequence: TGTGCCAGCACTCGACAGGCTACGGGGGAGCAGTACTTC. The gene calls are TRBV28 and TRBJ2-7, with D possibly TRBD1 on 6 matching bases. CDR1 and CDR2 (germline): MDHEN, SYDVKM. V was shortened by 7 bases and J by 7 bases, with 17 bases between the two germline ends. This CDR3 has 13 residues.

J is TRBJ2-3 and V is TRBV7-9, with 9 bases matching TRBD1. The V gene's germline CDR1 is SEHNR and CDR2 FQNEAQ (reference sequence). Trimming removed 2 bases from V and 1 base from J; junction bases left unmatched: 7. The length of the CDR3 is 17 residues. CDR3 DNA: TGTGCCAGCAGCTTACTGGGGGACAGGGACCGCACAGATACGCAGTATTTT. Translating gives CASSLLGDRDRTDTQYF.

The CDR3 nucleotides are TGTGCCAGCAGCCCCCGGGCGCGGCAAGAGACCCAGTACTTC. It translates to CASSPRARQETQYF. This rearrangement joins TRBV7-4 to TRBJ2-5; D gene unclear. This CDR3 region has 14 residues. In germline, CDR1 is SGHVT, CDR2 SQSDAQ. V was cut by 5 bases and J by 2 bases, with 12 bases left in between.

The gene calls are TRBV7-9 and TRBJ1-4, with no clear D. V was cut by 1 base and J by 8 bases, with 11 bases left in between. Germline V gene lookup returns CDR1 SEHNR and CDR2 FQNEAQ (reference sequence). This CDR3 is 14 amino acids long. CDR3 region: CASSLVAADEKLFF. CDR3 DNA sequence: TGTGCCAGCAGCTTAGTGGCAGCGGACGAAAAACTGTTTTTT.

The V and J genes are TRBV20-1 and TRBJ1-2, with D perhaps TRBD1 (5 bases). The V gene lost 6 bases and the J gene lost 8 bases, with 25 bases spanning the gap. The CDR3 has 15 residues. The germline CDR1 and CDR2 sequences are DFQATT and SNEGSKA (reference sequence). CDR3 nucleotide sequence: TGCAGTGCCGCGGGACTATTTGACGCCCCAGAAGGCTACACCTTC. This sequence encodes CSAAGLFDAPEGYTF.

V usage is TRBV20-1 and J usage is TRBJ2-7; D perhaps matches TRBD2 (6 bases). Trimming removed 5 bases from V and 2 bases from J, with 13 bases in between. CDR3 length: 13 amino acids. Germline assignment: CDR1 DFQATT and CDR2 SNEGSKA (reference sequence). CDR3 in amino acids: CSAVSGLAYEQYF. The DNA for the CDR3 is TGCAGTGCTGTCAGCGGGCTAGCCTACGAGCAGTACTTC.

This clonotype has ten or more counts. V usage is TRBV7-9 and J usage is TRBJ1-1; 7 positions agree with TRBD1. The CDR3 is 13 residues long. Germline V lookup: CDR1 SEHNR, CDR2 FQNEAQ (reference sequence). The junction had 4 bases not matched to a gene; V was cut back by 6 bases and J by 3 bases. DNA for the CDR3: TGTGCCAGCAGTCTACAGGGGTACACTGAAGCTTTCTTT. Translation gives CASSLQGYTEAFF.

This clonotype has only a few counts. This chain connects TRBV5-1 to TRBJ1-1, with D unresolved. Trimming stripped 5 bases from V and 3 bases from J, with 11 bases between. The CDR3 is 13 amino acids. CDR1 is SGHRS and CDR2 is YFSETQ in the germline V gene. Here the CDR3 reads CASRILGDTEAFF. The CDR3 DNA reads TGCGCCAGCAGGATTCTGGGAGACACTGAAGCTTTCTTT.

This clonotype was observed a few times. The chain has TRBV6-2 or TRBV6-3 and TRBJ1-5, with D possibly being TRBD1 (5 bases). The germline V gene has CDR1 MNHEY and CDR2 SVGEGT. The V end was cut by 6 bases, the J end by 0 bases, with 6 bases between. This CDR3 is built from 13 residues. The CDR3 DNA reads TGTGCCAGCAGACAGGATAGCAATCAGCCCCAGCATTTT. Protein sequence: CASRQDSNQPQHF.

The chain employs TRBV9 and TRBJ2-7; TRBD2 matches 7 bases. The CDR3 consists of 16 residues. With 5 bases clipped from V and 4 bases from J, the junction kept 15 bases outside the gene matches. CDR1 and CDR2 (germline): SGDLS, YYNGEE. CDR3 coding DNA: TGTGCCAGCAGAGGCAATCGTGACGGGAGGAGTTACGAGCAGTACTTC. This gives the protein CASRGNRDGRSYEQYF.

This clonotype appeared a few times. The chain joins TRBV19 to TRBJ2-5; 9 nucleotides align to TRBD1. The V gene end was trimmed by 5 bases and the J gene end by 2 bases; junction bases not matched to a gene: 9. Germline V gives CDR1 LNHDA, CDR2 SQIVND (reference sequence). This CDR3 has 16 residues. Here the CDR3 reads CASSAITGTGQETQYF. DNA of the CDR3: TGTGCCAGTAGTGCGATAACCGGGACAGGGCAAGAGACCCAGTACTTC.

On this clonotype: At one boundary the junction diverges from the germline segment, which might be a read error. The DNA for the CDR3 is TGTGCCAGCGGCTTAACCGGGACAGACGACGAGCAGTACTTC. Its protein product is CASGLTGTDDEQYF. The gene calls are TRBV7-9 and TRBJ2-7; 7 bases fit TRBD1. This CDR3 is 14 amino acids long. CDR1 is SEHNR, CDR2 FQNEAQ, per germline (reference sequence).

In its sample, this clonotype was seen many times. The V and J genes are TRBV28 and TRBJ2-7; no clear D. V lost 5 bases and J lost 3, with 14 bases in between. The CDR3 has 14 amino acids. Germline V gene sequence: CDR1 MDHEN, CDR2 SYDVKM. The CDR3 protein is CASSPMINGYEQYF. The DNA for the CDR3 is TGTGCCAGCAGTCCCATGATCAACGGCTACGAGCAGTACTTC.

This chain uses TRBV12-3 or TRBV12-4 with TRBJ2-1; D gene unclear. V was cut by 4 bases and J by 0 bases, with 13 bases left in between. This CDR3 comprises 16 residues. This CDR3 reads CASSSAQVSSYNEQFF. As DNA, the CDR3 is TGTGCCAGCAGTTCAGCGCAGGTTAGCTCCTACAATGAGCAGTTCTTC.

This clonotype was detected only a few times. V gene TRBV19 combines with J gene TRBJ2-6; D is perhaps TRBD1 or TRBD2 (6 bases each). The germline V gene encodes CDR1 LNHDA and CDR2 SQIVND (reference sequence). This CDR3 comprises 14 residues. Between the trimmed V and J ends, which lost 10 bases and 6 bases, there was a span of 16 bases. For the CDR3, the DNA is TGTGCCACCGCGAAAAGGGGGGAGGCCAACGTCCTGACTTTC. Translation gives CATAKRGEANVLTF.

This clonotype was seen many times. The chain has TRBV2 and TRBJ2-7; the D is unclear. The length of the CDR3 is 17 residues. Trimming cost V 0 bases and J 5 bases, with 20 bases left between them. Germline CDR1 and CDR2: SNHLY and FYNNEI. The CDR3 sequence is CASSEAPDQPSTHEQYF. CDR3 DNA: TGTGCCAGCAGTGAAGCGCCCGATCAACCCTCAACCCACGAGCAGTACTTC.

The chain carries TRBV6-2 or TRBV6-3 and TRBJ1-6; D is possibly TRBD1 (6 bases). This CDR3 has 14 amino acids. The V end was cut by 7 bases, the J end by 7 bases, with 14 bases between. Germline V gene sequence: CDR1 MNHEY, CDR2 SVGEGT. The CDR3 protein is CASNIQGPNSPLHF. The CDR3 region has the DNA TGTGCCAGCAATATACAGGGACCGAATTCACCCCTCCACTTT.

This clonotype was detected many times. An end of the junction does not agree with germline; a read error may underlie this. The chain combines TRBV12-3 or TRBV12-4 with TRBJ2-1, with 10 bases lining up with TRBD2. This CDR3 region has 13 residues. CDR3 in amino acids: CASSLALGLAPIF. In nucleotides, the CDR3 is TGTGCCAGCAGTTTAGCGCTGGGACTAGCGCCAATCTTC.

A few counts support this clonotype. V and J are TRBV3-1 and TRBJ2-2, with a weak D call TRBD2 (6 bases). Germline CDR1 and CDR2: LGHDT and YNNKEL (reference sequence). The V end lost 4 bases, the J end lost 6 bases, and 12 bases lay between the germline ends. The CDR3 runs 14 residues. The DNA for the CDR3 is TGTGCCAGCAGCCTACTAGCTGCTGCCGGGGAGCTGTTTTTT. It yields the protein CASSLLAAAGELFF.

This clonotype has at least ten counts. V is TRBV18 and J is TRBJ2-5; 9 bases map to TRBD1. CDR1 KGHSH and CDR2 LQKENI come from the germline V gene. The ends lost 8 bases at V and 4 bases at J; junction bases unmatched: 11. This CDR3 region has 15 residues. CDR3 nucleotide sequence: TGTGCCAGCAGTCCACCGGGACAGGGTAGAGAGACCCAGTACTTC. This codes for CASSPPGQGRETQYF.

The sample holds many counts of this clonotype. V is TRBV5-6 and J is TRBJ2-3, with TRBD2 as a possible D gene (5 bases). The ends were cut back, 0 bases at V and 0 bases at J, with 14 bases in the middle. This CDR3 region has 17 residues. Germline CDR1 SGHDT, CDR2 YYEEEE. The CDR3, as DNA: TGTGCCAGCAGCTTGGAGTCCAGGAGGACTAGCACAGATACGCAGTATTTT. Its translation: CASSLESRRTSTDTQYF.

The CDR3 loop is CASSYFLASNEQFF. CDR3 DNA sequence: TGTGCCAGCAGTTACTTTTTAGCTAGCAATGAGCAGTTCTTC. The chain employs TRBV6-5 and TRBJ2-1; D gene ambiguous. The CDR3 loop spans 14 amino acids. Trimming stripped 1 base from V and 6 bases from J, with 10 bases between. Looked up from germline, CDR1 is MNHEY and CDR2 is SVGAGI.

This clonotype was counted many times. The V and J genes are TRBV2 and TRBJ2-7; no clear D. Germline V CDR1 and CDR2: SNHLY, FYNNEI. The CDR3 sequence is 12 residues long. V dropped 2 bases and J dropped 4 bases, with 6 bases sitting between them. CDR3 protein: CASSELPYEQYF. In nucleotides, the CDR3 is TGTGCCAGCAGTGAACTCCCGTACGAGCAGTACTTC. Looking up the rest from reference TRBV2 and TRBJ2-7 gives the full variable domain: EPEVTQTPSHQVTQMGQEVILRCVPISNHLYFYWYRQILGQKVEFLVSFYNNEISEKSEIFDDQFSVERPDGSNFTLKIRSTKLEDSAMYFCASSELPYEQYFGPGTRLTVT.

This clonotype was seen repeatedly, ten times or more. V usage is TRBV24-1 and J usage is TRBJ2-7, with D uncertain. The V end was cut by 4 bases, the J end by 6 bases, with 9 bases between. CDR1 is KGHDR, CDR2 SFDVKD, per germline. This CDR3 contains 12 residues. CDR3 sequence: CATSEGRGEQYF. In DNA form, the CDR3 reads TGTGCCACCAGTGAGGGCCGCGGCGAGCAGTACTTC.

This clonotype was seen at least ten times. The gene calls are TRBV20-1 and TRBJ2-3, with D possibly called TRBD1 or TRBD2 (5 bases each). V was cut by 6 bases and J by 1 base, with 14 bases left in between. The CDR3 runs to 14 residues. CDR1 and CDR2 from the germline V gene are DFQATT and SNEGSKA (reference sequence). The CDR3 protein is CSANRDGGTDTQYF. The CDR3 coding sequence is TGCAGTGCAAACCGGGACGGTGGCACAGATACGCAGTATTTT.

The chain combines TRBV28 with TRBJ1-5; D gene uncertain. Germline CDR1 MDHEN, CDR2 SYDVKM. V was clipped by 9 bases and J by 1 base, with 13 bases between them. This CDR3 spans 14 amino acids. Written as DNA, the CDR3 is TGTGCCAGTTCTCCGCTGGTGAGCAATCAGCCCCAGCATTTT. Amino acid sequence: CASSPLVSNQPQHF. The full variable domain, completed using reference TRBV28 and TRBJ1-5, is DVKVTQSSRYLVKRTGEKVFLECVQDMDHENMFWYRQDPGLGLRLIYFSYDVKMKEKGDIPEGYSVSREKKERFSLILESASTNQTSMYLCASSPLVSNQPQHFGDGTRLSIL.

The CDR3 DNA is TGTGCCAGCAGCCCATTAGGGAGTGTTGGAGATACGCAGTATTTT. Protein: CASSPLGSVGDTQYF. The chain has TRBV7-3 and TRBJ2-3, with D maybe TRBD2 (5 bases). The V and J ends lost 5 bases and 5 bases respectively, with 17 bases between them. Germline lookup yields CDR1 SGHTA and CDR2 FQGTGA. This CDR3 contains 15 residues. Complete variable domain (other parts from reference TRBV7-3 and TRBJ2-3): GAGVSQTPSNKVTEKGKYVELRCDPISGHTALYWYRQSLGQGPEFLIYFQGTGAADDSGLPNDRFFAVRPEGSVSTLKIQRTERGDSAVYLCASSPLGSVGDTQYFGPGTRLTVL.

In this sample, this clonotype turned up a few times. The chain couples TRBV28 to TRBJ1-5, with D unclear. Deletions cut 1 base from V and 10 bases from J, with 17 bases between. The CDR3 has 15 residues. Germline V gives CDR1 MDHEN, CDR2 SYDVKM. CDR3 bases: TGTGCCAGCAGTTTATTCGGCGGGCGTAATTCACCCCAGCATTTT. It is translated as CASSLFGGRNSPQHF.

In its sample, this clonotype was seen once. This chain's CDR3 is CASSLRGRSGRYEQYF. The DNA of the CDR3 is TGTGCCAGCAGCTTAAGGGGAAGGAGCGGGAGATACGAGCAGTACTTC. The chain couples TRBV7-9 to TRBJ2-7, with 8 bases lining up with TRBD2. V was clipped by 2 bases and J by 4 bases; unmatched bases: 10. Germline-derived CDR1 and CDR2 are SEHNR and FQNEAQ (reference sequence). The CDR3 runs 16 residues.

This sequence joins TRBV19 and TRBJ2-1, with 8 bases that match TRBD2. CDR1 is LNHDA and CDR2 is SQIVND in the germline V gene (reference sequence). The CDR3 has 16 amino acids. V lost 2 bases and J lost 4; bases outside the gene matches: 7. DNA for the CDR3: TGTGCCAGTAGTATATTCAGCGGGAGAGTATACAATGAGCAGTTCTTC. Translated: CASSIFSGRVYNEQFF. Based on the CDR3 plus reference TRBV19 and TRBJ2-1, the full variable domain is DGGITQSPKYLFRKEGQNVTLSCEQNLNHDAMYWYRQDPGQGLRLIYYSQIVNDFQKGDIAEGYSVSREKKESFPLTVTSAQKNPTAFYLCASSIFSGRVYNEQFFGPGTRLTVL.